Listed below are T cell receptor beta chains from one sample, sequenced in a study. The data were produced by immunoSEQ multiplex PCR, yet TCRdb's version contains in-frame clones alone and is incomplete. This table holds 68,000 or so clones, roughly 93% found once. Sequenced material: PBMCs. The receptors stem from a man aged 35-49 years with rheumatoid arthritis. Each CDR3 is given with its conserved first and last residue. D genes are given only for firm matches. Some rows mark clone size as missing; the rest say once, few, many or name a class of expanded clone.

>TRBJ2-2|TRBV19|NA|once
CASIQPGPLNTGELFF
TGTGCCAGTATCCAGCCAGGGCCTCTAAACACCGGGGAGCTGTTTTTT
>TRBJ2-1|TRBV28|TRBD2|NA
CASSLWAGGSYNEQFF
TGTGCCAGCAGTTTATGGGCGGGAGGCTCCTACAATGAGCAGTTCTTC
>TRBJ1-5|TRBV15|NA|NA
CATSRDRSQPQHF
TGTGCCACCAGCAGAGATCGTAGTCAGCCCCAGCATTTT
>TRBJ2-5|TRBV5-4|NA|NA
CASSFRGKETQYF
TGTGCCAGCAGCTTTCGGGGGAAAGAGACCCAGTACTTC
>TRBJ1-1|TRBV5-1|TRBD1|NA
CATRQGAPNTEAFF
TGCGCCACCCGACAGGGGGCGCCGAACACTGAAGCTTTCTTT
>TRBJ2-7|TRBV6-5|TRBD2|NA
CASRLAGGWEQYF
TGTGCCAGCAGACTAGCGGGGGGCTGGGAGCAGTACTTC
>TRBJ1-5|TRBV5-1|NA|NA
CASSPVGGGNQPQHF
TGCGCCAGCAGCCCCGTGGGGGGTGGCAATCAGCCCCAGCATTTT
>TRBJ1-6|TRBV6-1|NA|NA
CASSATGLGANSPLHF
TGTGCCAGCAGTGCCACAGGGCTGGGGGCCAATTCACCCCTCCACTTT
>TRBJ2-3|TRBV19|TRBD1|NA
CASGGTGVLNTQYF
TGTGCCAGTGGAGGTACAGGGGTTTTGAATACGCAGTATTTT
>TRBJ2-1|TRBV6-1|TRBD2|NA
CASSELATSGRARGMLF
TGTGCCAGCAGTGAACTCGCGACTAGCGGGAGGGCCAGGGGGATGCTCTTC
>TRBJ2-7|TRBV28|NA|NA
CASSYPTDSYEQYF
TGTGCCAGCAGTTATCCGACAGACTCCTACGAGCAGTACTTC
>TRBJ1-2|TRBV7-9|TRBD1|few
CASSFTRGTGTF
TGTGCCAGCAGCTTCACCCGGGGGACAGGCACCTTC
>TRBJ1-5|TRBV9|NA|few
CASSPDHNQPQHF
TGTGCCAGCAGCCCAGACCACAATCAGCCCCAGCATTTT
>TRBJ2-7|TRBV12-3/TRBV12-4|NA|NA
CASSFGQGYEQYF
TGTGCCAGCAGTTTCGGGCAGGGGTACGAGCAGTACTTC
>TRBJ2-2|TRBV10-3|NA|NA
CAIRTGTGELFF
TGTGCCATCAGGACGGGAACCGGGGAGCTGTTTTTT
>TRBJ2-7|TRBV7-9|NA|NA
CASSYQGWEQYF
TGTGCCAGCAGTTACCAAGGTTGGGAGCAGTACTTC
>TRBJ2-7|TRBV28|NA|NA
CASSPLLAYEQYF
TGTGCCAGCAGTCCACTTTTGGCCTACGAGCAGTACTTC
>TRBJ1-4|TRBV18|NA|NA
CASSPRGDANEKLFF
TGTGCCAGCTCACCACGCGGGGATGCTAATGAAAAACTGTTTTTT
>TRBJ2-1|TRBV3-1/TRBV3-2|TRBD2|NA
CASSQGSGSGYNEQFF
TGTGCCAGCAGCCAAGGTAGCGGGAGTGGGTACAATGAGCAGTTCTTC
>TRBJ2-3|TRBV24-1|TRBD1|NA
CATSEIQGAESTDTQYF
TGTGCCACCAGTGAAATACAGGGGGCAGAAAGCACAGATACGCAGTATTTT
>TRBJ2-1|TRBV7-9|TRBD2|NA
CASSLEGTSGRNEQFF
TGTGCCAGCAGCTTAGAGGGGACTAGCGGGCGGAATGAGCAGTTCTTC
>TRBJ1-4|TRBV7-2|NA|NA
CASSLDWESKLFF
TGTGCCAGCAGCTTAGATTGGGAGTCAAAACTGTTTTTT
>TRBJ2-4|TRBV28|TRBD1|NA
CASVTGVKNIQYF
TGTGCCAGCGTTACAGGGGTCAAAAACATTCAGTACTTC
>TRBJ2-7|TRBV3-1/TRBV3-2|TRBD1|NA
CASSLGSDRDRFYEQYF
TGTGCCAGCAGCCTAGGGTCCGACCGGGACAGATTCTACGAGCAGTACTTC
>TRBJ1-5|TRBV2|TRBD1|NA
CASSTTGGQPQHF
TGTGCCAGCAGTACGACAGGGGGTCAGCCCCAGCATTTT
>TRBJ1-1|TRBV5-1|NA|NA
CASSQAMNTEAFF
TGCGCCAGCAGCCAAGCAATGAACACTGAAGCTTTCTTT
>TRBJ2-5|TRBV6-5|NA|NA
CASSYSKGSETQYF
TGTGCCAGCAGTTACTCTAAGGGTTCGGAGACCCAGTACTTC
>TRBJ2-5|TRBV7-3|TRBD2|NA
CASSLLAGVQETQYF
TGTGCCAGCAGCTTACTAGCGGGAGTTCAAGAGACCCAGTACTTC
>TRBJ2-7|TRBV6-6|NA|NA
CASRTGVGGEQYF
TGTGCCAGCAGGACGGGCGTGGGGGGCGAGCAGTACTTC
>TRBJ2-5|TRBV24-1|NA|NA
CATSDGSRARETQYF
TGTGCCACCAGTGATGGCAGCCGGGCAAGAGAGACCCAGTACTTC
>TRBJ1-2|TRBV10-2|TRBD1|NA
CASLGRGSVVGYTF
TGCGCCAGCCTCGGCAGGGGGTCCGTCGTTGGCTACACCTTC
>TRBJ2-6|TRBV5-8|NA|NA
CASSLFGANVLTF
TGTGCCAGCAGCTTGTTTGGGGCCAACGTCCTGACTTTC
>TRBJ1-6|TRBV19|NA|NA
CASSIEIRDTWNSPLHF
TGTGCCAGTAGTATCGAGATACGGGACACATGGAATTCACCCCTCCACTTT
>TRBJ2-3|TRBV7-6|TRBD2|NA
CASSLVLKREAPDGLDTQYF
TGTGCCAGCAGCTTAGTGTTGAAGCGGGAGGCCCCCGACGGGCTAGATACGCAGTATTTT
>TRBJ2-3|TRBV7-6|TRBD1|NA
CASSSRTGTDTQYF
TGTGCCAGCAGCTCCCGGACAGGAACAGATACGCAGTATTTT
>TRBJ1-3|TRBV30|NA|NA
CAWSKANDGNTIYF
TGTGCCTGGAGTAAGGCAAATGATGGAAACACCATATATTTT
>TRBJ1-1|TRBV5-1|NA|NA
CASSFDALNTEAFF
TGCGCCAGCAGCTTCGACGCTCTGAACACTGAAGCTTTCTTT
>TRBJ2-7|TRBV30|TRBD1|NA
CAWSVGTGIYEQYF
TGTGCCTGGAGTGTCGGGACAGGGATTTACGAGCAGTACTTC
>TRBJ2-6|TRBV29-1|NA|NA
CSVDNSGANVLTF
TGCAGCGTTGACAACTCTGGGGCCAACGTCCTGACTTTC
>TRBJ1-1|TRBV6-4|TRBD1|NA
CASSDRDGTEAFF
TGTGCCAGCAGCGACAGGGACGGCACTGAAGCTTTCTTT
>TRBJ1-1|TRBV25-1|NA|NA
CASSPNIGVMNTEAFF
TGTGCCAGCAGTCCCAATATAGGAGTTATGAACACTGAAGCTTTCTTT
>TRBJ2-1|TRBV11-2|TRBD2|NA
CASSSQYGGTPLGEQFF
TGTGCCAGCAGCTCCCAATACGGGGGGACTCCCTTAGGTGAGCAGTTCTTC
>TRBJ2-5|TRBV14|TRBD1|NA
CASSRDSWLLQETQYF
TGTGCCAGCAGTCGGGACAGCTGGCTCCTCCAAGAGACCCAGTACTTC
>TRBJ2-1|TRBV5-1|NA|NA
CASSLQGPVVGNEQFF
TGCGCCAGCAGCTTACAGGGTCCCGTGGTAGGCAATGAGCAGTTCTTC
>TRBJ2-2|TRBV18|NA|NA
CASSPLGPGELFF
TGTGCCAGCTCACCATTGGGACCCGGGGAGCTGTTTTTT
>TRBJ1-5|TRBV5-8|NA|NA
CASSHGVLSNSNQPQHF
TGTGCCAGCAGTCATGGAGTGTTGTCGAATAGCAATCAGCCCCAGCATTTT
>TRBJ1-5|TRBV7-2|TRBD1|NA
CASSLQGASNQPQHF
TGTGCCAGCAGCTTACAGGGGGCGAGCAATCAGCCCCAGCATTTT
>TRBJ2-1|TRBV27|TRBD2|NA
CASSRALAGSYNEQFF
TGTGCCAGCAGTCGGGCCCTAGCGGGATCCTACAATGAGCAGTTCTTC